This T cell receptor beta chain was obtained from a study of human T cells and chemical hapten exposure. Study as a whole: 2% DPC applied to a roughly 2 cm by roughly 2 cm arm area sensitized donors.

This clonotype was picked up many times. The study's library attached unique molecular identifiers to single cDNA molecules. TCRdb fed the RACE reads into MiXCR, producing one record per CDR3 protein. The sample holds some 74,000 distinct CDR3 sequences, around 15% seen once. CDR1 and CDR2 from the germline V gene are SNHLY and FYNNEI. The length of the CDR3 is 15 residues. Between the trimmed V and J ends, which lost 3 bases and 5 bases, there was a span of 11 bases. As for time point: pre-sensitization, week 0. The treatment denotes: therapeutic diphenylcyclopropenone sensitization with weekly scalp DPC. Non-pregnant alopecia patients aged 18 to 70, suitable for DPC therapy.

The specimen was whole blood, collected in connection with sensitization to the hapten diphenylcyclopropenone (DPC). The sequence was obtained from a woman in her 50s with alopecia areata. Some clones in this sample may be carry-over from other donors' samples. The chain carries TRBV2 and TRBJ1-6; D may be TRBD1 (5 bases). The CDR3 DNA sequence: TGTGCCAGCAGTGATGGCAGGGTCAATAATTCACCCCTCCACTTT. It yields the protein CASSDGRVNNSPLHF.